The T cell receptor beta chain under discussion was sequenced for a study of read filtering for tumor transcriptome and immune sequencing. Study-wide background: RNA-seq yielded only about 75 to 1,400 TCR reads, IR-seq about 4 to 11 million.

This clonotype was seen at least ten times. This library used approximately 370 ng RNA and molecular barcoded adaptors spanning alpha/delta and beta/gamma chains. TCRdb independently ran MiXCR on the reads; one entry per CDR3 protein. Among 60,000 or so distinct CDR3 sequences, approximately 19% were seen once, and the ten largest hold under 13%. The source material was a population of CD138-negative cells sorted from bone marrow. This TCR came from a donor at least 40 years old with multiple myeloma.

The CDR3 coding sequence is TGTGCCAGCAGCGTAGTGGGGGGGGGTTGGGATGAGCAGTTCTTC. It translates to CASSVVGGGWDEQFF. The chain recombines TRBV9 with TRBJ2-1, with TRBD2 matching 7 bases. CDR1 SGDLS and CDR2 YYNGEE come from the germline V gene. The CDR3 is 15 amino acids. Trimming removed 0 bases from V and 8 bases from J; junction bases left unmatched: 8.